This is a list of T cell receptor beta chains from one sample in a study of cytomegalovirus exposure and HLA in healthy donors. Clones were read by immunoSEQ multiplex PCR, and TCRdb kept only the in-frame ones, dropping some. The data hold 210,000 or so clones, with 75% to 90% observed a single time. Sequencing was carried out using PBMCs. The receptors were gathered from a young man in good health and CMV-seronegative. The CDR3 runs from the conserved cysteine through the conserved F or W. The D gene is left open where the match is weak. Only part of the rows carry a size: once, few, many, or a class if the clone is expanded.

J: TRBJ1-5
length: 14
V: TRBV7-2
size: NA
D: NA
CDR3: CASSPTRGGQPQHF
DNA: TGTGCCAGCAGCCCCACCAGGGGCGGGCAGCCCCAGCATTTT

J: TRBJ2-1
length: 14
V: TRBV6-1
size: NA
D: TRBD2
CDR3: CASAGLAGRNEQFF
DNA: TGTGCCAGCGCGGGACTAGCGGGCCGCAATGAGCAGTTCTTC

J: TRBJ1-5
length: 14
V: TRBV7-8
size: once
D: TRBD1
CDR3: CASSFGTGGQPQHF
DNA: TGTGCCAGCAGCTTTGGGACAGGGGGTCAGCCCCAGCATTTT

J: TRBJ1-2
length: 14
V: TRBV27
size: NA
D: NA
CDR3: CASALTGLGYGYTF
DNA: TGTGCCAGCGCCCTGACAGGTCTCGGGTATGGCTACACCTTC

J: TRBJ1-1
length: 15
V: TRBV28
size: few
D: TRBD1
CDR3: CASNPGTGPTTEAFF
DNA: TGTGCCAGCAACCCCGGGACAGGTCCCACCACTGAAGCTTTCTTT

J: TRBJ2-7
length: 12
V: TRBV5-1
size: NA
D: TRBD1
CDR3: CASSLGTGQQYF
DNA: TGCGCCAGCAGCCTCGGGACAGGTCAGCAGTACTTC

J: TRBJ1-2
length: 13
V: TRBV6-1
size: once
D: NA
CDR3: CASTGGRIYGYTF
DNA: TGTGCCAGCACCGGGGGACGGATCTATGGCTACACCTTC

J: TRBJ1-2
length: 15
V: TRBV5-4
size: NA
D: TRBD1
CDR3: CASSSHRDSQTGYTF
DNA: TGTGCCAGCAGCTCGCACCGGGACAGCCAAACAGGCTACACCTTC

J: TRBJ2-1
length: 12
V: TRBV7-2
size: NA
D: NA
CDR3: CASSFSLGEQFF
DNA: TGTGCCAGCAGCTTTTCTCTCGGGGAGCAGTTCTTC

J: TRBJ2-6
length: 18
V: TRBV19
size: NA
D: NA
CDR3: CASSIGVGVNSGANVLTF
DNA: TGTGCCAGTAGTATTGGAGTCGGAGTCAACTCTGGGGCCAACGTCCTGACTTTC

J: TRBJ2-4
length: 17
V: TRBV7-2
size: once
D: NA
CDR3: CASSLQDYSRAKNIQYF
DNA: TGTGCCAGCAGCTTACAGGACTACTCGAGAGCCAAAAACATTCAGTACTTC

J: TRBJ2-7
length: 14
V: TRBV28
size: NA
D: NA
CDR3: CASSSTANYYEQYF
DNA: TGTGCCAGCAGTTCGACAGCGAACTACTACGAGCAGTACTTC

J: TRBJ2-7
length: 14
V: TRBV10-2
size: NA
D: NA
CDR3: CASRRTAQSYEQYF
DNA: TGCGCCAGCAGACGGACAGCCCAGTCCTACGAGCAGTACTTC

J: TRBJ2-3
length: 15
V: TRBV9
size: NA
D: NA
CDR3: CASSVEERRLGTQYF
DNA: TGTGCCAGCAGCGTAGAGGAGCGCCGGCTGGGTACGCAGTATTTT